Following are 7 T cell receptor beta chains from one sample sequenced in a study of blood T cell repertoires in COVID-19 (dated by TCRdb to about 2020). The library was built by means of the immunoSEQ multiplex PCR assay. The clones in this table, taken by TCRdb from immuneACCESS, are in-frame only. Not every clone is retained; where verified, under half of the shortfall comes from an unresolved V gene, and the cause of the rest is unknown. The sample table lists about 250,000 clones, 88% of them with a count of one. The top ten constitute approximately 1.4% of the sample. The specimen sequenced was peripheral blood. The receptors here all came from a man older than 75 with acute or convalescent COVID-19.

J is TRBJ2-2 and V is TRBV7-2, with D unclear. V lost 1 base to trimming and J lost 4 bases, with 13 bases between them. CDR3 length: 16 residues. Per the germline V gene, CDR1 is SGHTA and CDR2 is FQGNSA. CDR3 amino acids: CASSLGLRHSTGELFF. CDR3 nucleotides: TGTGCCAGCAGCTTAGGCCTCCGACACAGCACCGGGGAGCTGTTTTTT.

A few counts support this clone. V usage is TRBV6-2 or TRBV6-3 and J usage is TRBJ1-5, with TRBD1 matching 8 bases. The germline V gene encodes CDR1 MNHEY and CDR2 SVGEGT. J gave up 5 bases and V 4 bases, and 10 bases lay outside the gene matches. This CDR3 is built from 16 residues. The CDR3 loop is CASSSNMPDRDQPQHF. The DNA of the CDR3 is TGTGCCAGCAGTTCCAACATGCCGGACAGGGATCAGCCCCAGCATTTT.

This rearrangement joins TRBV18 to TRBJ1-4, with D possibly being TRBD1 (6 bases). The CDR3 has 17 amino acids. Trimming removed 0 bases at V and 3 bases at J, with 14 bases between. From germline, CDR1 is KGHSH and CDR2 LQKENI. In nucleotides, the CDR3 is TGTGCCAGCTCACCACCGTTCCAGGGGCGTTCTAATGAAAAACTGTTTTTT. Encoded protein: CASSPPFQGRSNEKLFF. The full variable domain, completed using reference TRBV18 and TRBJ1-4, is NAGVMQNPRHLVRRRGQEARLRCSPMKGHSHVYWYRQLPEEGLKFMVYLQKENIIDESGMPKERFSAEFPKEGPSILRIQQVVRGDSAAYFCASSPPFQGRSNEKLFFGSGTQLSVL.

Only a few counts were recorded for this clone. The chain uses TRBV27 and TRBJ2-5; a possible D gene is TRBD1 (5 bases). The CDR3 is made up of 15 amino acids. With 6 bases removed from V and 5 bases from J, the gap between germline ends came to 19 bases. CDR1 MNHEY and CDR2 SMNVEV come from the germline V gene (reference sequence). The CDR3 nucleotides read TGTGCCAGCAGAGGGTCGGCAGGGTGGTGGGAGACCCAGTACTTC. This codes for CASRGSAGWWETQYF.

The chain recombines TRBV29-1 with TRBJ1-1; TRBD1 aligns across 7 bases. The CDR3 has 13 residues. Germline CDR1 and CDR2: SQVTM and ANQGSEA. J lost 7 bases, V lost 1 base, and 6 bases had no gene match. As DNA, the CDR3 is TGCAGCGTTGAAGCAGACAGGGCGATTGAAGCTTTCTTT. Its protein is CSVEADRAIEAFF.

The chain uses TRBV20-1 and TRBJ1-6; D not certain. V lost 3 bases, J lost 0 bases, and 21 bases lay in between. Per the germline V gene, CDR1 is DFQATT and CDR2 is SNEGSKA (reference sequence). The CDR3 has 19 amino acids. The CDR3: CSASRSRRHGSSYNSPLHF. The CDR3 DNA is TGCAGTGCTAGTCGGTCCCGTAGACATGGAAGCTCCTATAATTCACCCCTCCACTTT.

The chain couples TRBV5-1 to TRBJ2-1, with a tentative D call TRBD2 (6 bases). The ends were cut back, 4 bases at V and 10 bases at J, with 9 bases in the middle. The V gene's germline CDR1 is SGHRS and CDR2 YFSETQ. This CDR3 comprises 11 residues. In nucleotides, the CDR3 is TGCGCCAGCAGCGGGGACTGGGAGCAGTTCTTC. It specifies CASSGDWEQFF.